Presented here are 15 T cell receptor beta chains from one specimen sequenced in a study of blood T cells in healthy people across ages. A second PCR, run for about 6 to 12 cycles, used a sample-barcoded 5' primer plus a J-beta primer mix. TCRdb processed the 5' RACE reads anew with MiXCR; each CDR3 protein has one entry. The table lists hundreds of thousands of distinct CDR3 sequences, around 38% of them singletons. Sequenced input: blood. The source is a man older than 75 in good health.

This clonotype was found a few times. This chain connects TRBV7-8 to TRBJ1-5; no clear D. The V end was cut by 7 bases, the J end by 1 base, with 23 bases between. The length of the CDR3 is 18 residues. The germline V gene has CDR1 SGHVS and CDR2 FQNEAQ. CDR3 sequence: CASTRAAGSISSNQPQHF. In nucleotides, the CDR3 is TGTGCCAGCACTAGGGCAGCGGGATCGATTTCCAGCAATCAGCCCCAGCATTTT.

V and J are TRBV28 and TRBJ2-1, with 10 bases lining up with TRBD2. Unmatched junction bases numbered 3, after V lost 3 bases and J lost 7 bases. The CDR3 spans 14 residues. CDR1 is MDHEN and CDR2 is SYDVKM in the germline V gene. Here the CDR3 reads CASSLGLATNEQFF. The CDR3 bases are TGTGCCAGCAGTTTGGGACTAGCGACTAATGAGCAGTTCTTC.

V gene TRBV7-2 combines with J gene TRBJ2-5; no firm D call. The J call may be incorrect, as the DNA end agrees better with TRBJ2-4. Germline V gene lookup returns CDR1 SGHTA and CDR2 FQGNSA. The CDR3 is 14 amino acids. The CDR3 spells CASSPRSSSGIQYF. CDR3 sequence (DNA): TGTGCCAGCAGCCCTAGATCGTCCTCGGGCATTCAGTACTTC.

About this clonotype: Germline and junction disagree at one end, which may indicate a read error. The genes are TRBV25-1 and TRBJ2-5; D remains unclear. Germline V gene sequence: CDR1 MGHDK, CDR2 SYGVNS. The CDR3 sequence is 15 residues long. The CDR3 sequence is CASSVGRRYQEAQYF. Here the CDR3 DNA reads TGTGCCAGCAGTGTGGGCCGTCGGTACCAAGAGGCCCAGTACTTC.

The chain couples TRBV6-5 to TRBJ1-6, with TRBD1 matching over 9 bases. Germline-derived CDR1 and CDR2 are MNHEY and SVGAGI. V was clipped by 2 bases and J by 10 bases; unmatched bases: 9. The CDR3 contains 16 residues. DNA for the CDR3: TGTGCCAGCAGTTACACTCCGGGACAGGGTGGATCACCCCTCCACTTT. It specifies CASSYTPGQGGSPLHF.

The chain has TRBV10-2 and TRBJ2-7; 7 bases are shared with TRBD2. With V trimmed by 6 bases and J by 12 bases, 17 bases remained unmatched. Germline V gives CDR1 WSHSY, CDR2 SAAADI. This CDR3 region has 14 residues. CDR3 residues: CASREGLVGETPYF. The DNA of the CDR3 is TGCGCCAGCAGGGAAGGACTAGTCGGGGAGACCCCGTACTTC.

The chain uses TRBV20-1 and TRBJ2-1, with D possibly matching TRBD2 (6 bases). The CDR3 has 16 residues. Germline lookup yields CDR1 DFQATT and CDR2 SNEGSKA (reference sequence). V was shortened by 0 bases and J by 0 bases, with 12 bases between the two germline ends. The CDR3 nucleotides are TGCAGTGCTAGAGATTTCGGGGGAGGCTCCTACAATGAGCAGTTCTTC. Protein: CSARDFGGGSYNEQFF.

This clonotype was recorded at least ten times. The genes are TRBV14 and TRBJ2-5; 10 nucleotides match TRBD1. CDR1 is SGHDN and CDR2 is FVKESK in the germline V gene. V trimming: 4 bases; J trimming: 7 bases; junction bases outside the gene matches: 12. The CDR3 is 16 residues long. The CDR3 DNA reads TGTGCCAGCAGCCCCCTGTCGGGACAGGGGACGTGGACCCAGTACTTC. This gives the protein CASSPLSGQGTWTQYF.

With respect to this clonotype: At one end, the junction sequence differs from germline, possibly due to a read error. The chain is built from TRBV6-2 or TRBV6-3 and TRBJ2-7; D possibly corresponds to TRBD1 (5 bases). The CDR3 loop spans 17 amino acids. Germline V CDR1 and CDR2: MNHEY, SVGEGT. For the CDR3, the DNA is TGTGCCAGCAGCCAAAATTATGGGGCCCCTGCCTCCGACGAGCAGTACTTC. It is translated as CASSQNYGAPASDEQYF.

This clonotype was detected once. This rearrangement joins TRBV11-2 to TRBJ2-5, with a possible D match to TRBD1 (6 bases). V was trimmed by 2 bases and J by 11 bases, leaving 21 bases between them. CDR1 is SGHAT and CDR2 is FQNNGV in the germline V gene. The CDR3 extends over 15 amino acids. The CDR3 spells CASSLIPQEGDEQYF. DNA of the CDR3: TGTGCCAGCAGCTTAATCCCTCAAGAGGGGGATGAGCAGTACTTC.

Here the CDR3 reads CASSRDRIDEQYF. The CDR3 DNA sequence: TGCGCCAGCAGTCGGGACAGGATAGACGAGCAGTACTTC. J is TRBJ2-7 and V is TRBV5-1; TRBD1 matches 8 bases. The CDR3 sequence is 13 residues long. With V trimmed by 5 bases and J by 5 bases, 6 bases remained unmatched. Germline V gene sequence: CDR1 SGHRS, CDR2 YFSETQ.

The chain has TRBV7-8 and TRBJ2-5; 7 bases are a match to TRBD1. TRBJ2-7 explains the end of the DNA better; the J call may be wrong. The CDR3 spans 15 residues. Looked up from germline, CDR1 is SGHVS and CDR2 is FQNEAQ. The CDR3 spells CASSGPGQSPYEQYF. Written as DNA, the CDR3 is TGTGCCAGCAGCGGGCCGGGACAGAGTCCTTACGAGCAGTACTTC.

This clonotype was recorded a few times. The V gene is TRBV29-1, the J gene TRBJ2-5; 8 nucleotides agree with TRBD2. Per germline, CDR1 SQVTM and CDR2 ANQGSEA. Germline trimming cut 3 bases from V and 11 bases from J; bases unmatched to any gene: 14. The CDR3 sequence is 14 residues long. The CDR3 protein is CSVDGTRVGGEQYF. The CDR3 DNA is TGCAGCGTTGATGGGACTAGGGTGGGGGGTGAGCAGTACTTC.

Details on this clonotype: Germline and junction disagree at one end, which may indicate a read error. The chain carries TRBV6-2 or TRBV6-3 and TRBJ2-1; TRBD2 matches at 12 bases. This CDR3 spans 16 amino acids. Germline lookup yields CDR1 MNHEY and CDR2 SVGEGT. The DNA of the CDR3 is TGTACCAGCAGTACGACTAGCGGGAGCCTTTACAATGAGCAGTTCTTC. Its translation is CTSSTTSGSLYNEQFF.

V gene TRBV7-2 combines with J gene TRBJ2-3, with D tentatively TRBD1 (6 bases). V was trimmed by 1 base and J by 8 bases, leaving 13 bases between them. This CDR3 region has 14 residues. Germline V gene sequence: CDR1 SGHTA, CDR2 FQGNSA. DNA for the CDR3: TGTGCCAGCAGCTTAGGAAAACAGGGTCGTACGCAGTATTTT. Amino acids: CASSLGKQGRTQYF.